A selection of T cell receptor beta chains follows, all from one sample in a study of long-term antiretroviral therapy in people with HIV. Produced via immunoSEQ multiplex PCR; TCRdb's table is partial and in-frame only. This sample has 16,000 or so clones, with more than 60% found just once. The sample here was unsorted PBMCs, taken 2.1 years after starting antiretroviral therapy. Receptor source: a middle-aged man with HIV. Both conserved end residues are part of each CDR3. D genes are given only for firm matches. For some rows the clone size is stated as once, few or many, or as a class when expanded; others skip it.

CASSSGPIGPYEQYF	TGTGCCAGCAGCTCAGGACCCATCGGCCCCTACGAGCAGTACTTC	TRBV7-6	TRBJ2-7	.	.
CASSQVFSLRWDGYTF	TGTGCCAGCAGCCAAGTATTTAGTCTTAGGTGGGATGGCTACACCTTC	TRBV14	TRBJ1-2	.	once
CASSSGGANEKLFF	TGTGCCAGCAGTTCAGGGGGGGCCAATGAAAAACTGTTTTTT	TRBV6-6	TRBJ1-4	TRBD1	.
CASTGGDRNTEAFF	TGTGCCAGCACTGGAGGGGATAGGAACACTGAAGCTTTCTTT	TRBV5-4	TRBJ1-1	.	few
CASSYGQVPYEQYF	TGTGCCAGCAGCTACGGACAGGTCCCCTACGAGCAGTACTTC	TRBV5-6	TRBJ2-7	TRBD1	few
CASSESIGLDYNEQFF	TGCGCCAGCAGTGAGTCAATTGGACTGGACTACAATGAGCAGTTCTTC	TRBV10-1	TRBJ2-1	.	.
CASERGGGREQYF	TGTGCGAGCGAGCGGGGGGGCGGTCGCGAGCAGTACTTC	TRBV2	TRBJ2-7	TRBD2	.
CASSLPSGGKVLEQYF	TGTGCCAGCAGCTTACCTTCGGGAGGGAAGGTACTCGAGCAGTACTTC	TRBV5-4	TRBJ2-7	TRBD2	.
CASSFGGSGEQYF	TGTGCCAGCAGCTTCGGGGGAAGCGGCGAGCAGTACTTC	TRBV11-2	TRBJ2-7	.	.
CSVVPDSLYGYTF	TGCAGCGTTGTCCCAGATTCTTTATATGGCTACACCTTC	TRBV29-1	TRBJ1-2	.	.
CASSLGPPRGYTF	TGCGCCAGCAGCCTCGGCCCTCCGAGAGGCTACACCTTC	TRBV4-1	TRBJ1-2	.	.
CASSLTGRTEAFF	TGTGCCAGCTCACTGACAGGGAGAACTGAAGCTTTCTTT	TRBV18	TRBJ1-1	TRBD1	.
CASSEEGQGNEQFF	TGTGCCAGCAGTGAAGAGGGACAGGGCAATGAGCAGTTCTTC	TRBV2	TRBJ2-1	TRBD1	.
CASSPEESDLAKNIQYF	TGCGCCAGCAGCCCCGAGGAATCAGATCTAGCCAAAAACATTCAGTACTTC	TRBV5-1	TRBJ2-4	.	.
CASSFTTGHEQYF	TGTGCCAGCAGCTTTACTACAGGTCACGAGCAGTACTTC	TRBV6-1	TRBJ2-7	.	.
CASSLFGVGGTGPSGANVLTF	TGTGCCAGCAGTTTGTTCGGGGTCGGGGGGACGGGACCCTCTGGGGCCAACGTCCTGACTTTC	TRBV27	TRBJ2-6	TRBD2	.
CASSLGPRDRRNYGYTF	TGTGCCAGCAGCTTAGGGCCGCGGGACAGGCGTAACTATGGCTACACCTTC	TRBV11-3	TRBJ1-2	TRBD1	.
CASSLGAGISGNTIYF	TGTGCCAGCAGCTTAGGGGCCGGTATCTCTGGAAACACCATATATTTT	TRBV7-9	TRBJ1-3	.	.
CASSPSATALNTEAFF	TGTGCCAGCAGCCCTAGTGCGACAGCCTTGAACACTGAAGCTTTCTTT	TRBV7-9	TRBJ1-1	.	.
CASKPPLRPTNEKLFF	TGTGCCAGCAAGCCCCCTTTACGACCAACTAATGAAAAACTGTTTTTT	TRBV2	TRBJ1-4	.	.
CASSYDPGLAEQYF	TGTGCCAGCAGTTACGATCCGGGACTAGCGGAGCAGTACTTC	TRBV6-6	TRBJ2-7	TRBD2	once
CASLDAGNSGNTIYF	TGTGCCAGCCTCGACGCAGGGAACTCTGGAAACACCATATATTTT	TRBV7-9	TRBJ1-3	.	few
CASSYGALYEQYF	TGTGCCAGCAGTTACGGGGCCCTATACGAGCAGTACTTC	TRBV6-6	TRBJ2-7	.	once
CASTYSGNTIYF	TGTGCCAGCACCTACTCTGGAAACACCATATATTTT	TRBV2	TRBJ1-3	.	.
CASSLRTSGGTDTQYF	TGTGCCAGCAGCTTAAGGACTAGCGGAGGCACAGATACGCAGTATTTT	TRBV5-6	TRBJ2-3	TRBD2	.
CASSVDWEAQPQHF	TGTGCCAGCAGCGTAGATTGGGAGGCCCAGCCCCAGCATTTT	TRBV9	TRBJ1-5	.	.
CATSRDWGGNYGYTF	TGTGCCACCAGCAGAGATTGGGGAGGGAACTATGGCTACACCTTC	TRBV15	TRBJ1-2	.	.
CATGGEQYF	TGTGCCACCGGTGGCGAGCAGTACTTC	TRBV6-1	TRBJ2-7	.	few
CASSWRAGDITDTQYF	TGTGCCAGTAGTTGGCGGGCAGGGGACATCACAGATACGCAGTATTTT	TRBV19	TRBJ2-3	.	.
CASSTPPGDNLGEQYF	TGTGCCAGCAGCACCCCGCCCGGGGATAATCTGGGCGAGCAGTACTTC	TRBV21-1	TRBJ2-7	.	.
CASSLSGGEAKNIQYF	TGTGCCAGCAGTTTATCGGGGGGCGAAGCCAAAAACATTCAGTACTTC	TRBV27	TRBJ2-4	.	.
CASRYHGLNTEAFF	TGTGCCAGTAGGTACCATGGATTGAACACTGAAGCTTTCTTT	TRBV27	TRBJ1-1	.	.
CSVSAESIQSRANVLTF	TGCAGCGTTTCCGCAGAAAGCATACAAAGTCGGGCCAACGTCCTGACTTTC	TRBV29-1	TRBJ2-6	.	.
CACEDRGLEQYF	TGTGCCTGTGAAGACAGGGGGCTGGAGCAGTACTTC	TRBV30	TRBJ2-7	TRBD1	few
CASSYSRQGNEKLFF	TGTGCCAGCAGTTACTCAAGACAGGGGAATGAAAAACTGTTTTTT	TRBV6-6	TRBJ1-4	TRBD1	.
CASSLVGQGVYEQYF	TGTGCCAGCAGCTTAGTGGGACAGGGAGTCTACGAGCAGTACTTC	TRBV7-9	TRBJ2-7	TRBD1	few
CASSLYSKEEYEQYF	TGTGCCAGCAGCTTATATAGTAAAGAGGAATACGAGCAGTACTTC	TRBV7-8	TRBJ2-7	.	.
CASSLVWGTGANVLTF	TGTGCCAGCAGCTTGGTGTGGGGCACTGGGGCCAACGTCCTGACTTTC	TRBV5-5	TRBJ2-6	.	.
CASSLAADNQPQHF	TGTGCCAGCAGCTTGGCGGCGGATAATCAGCCCCAGCATTTT	TRBV5-5	TRBJ1-5	.	.
CASIRDTRGYTF	TGTGCCAGCATAAGGGATACGCGTGGCTACACCTTC	TRBV2	TRBJ1-2	.	.
CASSPTLAGEDTQYF	TGTGCCAGCTCACCGACCCTAGCGGGGGAGGATACGCAGTATTTT	TRBV18	TRBJ2-3	TRBD2	.
CASRARGMVTEAFF	TGTGCCAGCAGAGCGAGGGGGATGGTCACTGAAGCTTTCTTT	TRBV6-1	TRBJ1-1	.	.
CASSLGGGAGVHNEQFF	TGTGCCAGTAGTCTAGGAGGTGGGGCAGGGGTCCACAATGAGCAGTTCTTC	TRBV19	TRBJ2-1	.	.
CASSLLVSITTDTQYF	TGTGCCAGCAGCCTCCTGGTCAGTATAACCACAGATACGCAGTATTTT	TRBV5-6	TRBJ2-3	.	.
CASSIFQRGIGPRRQYF	TGTGCCAGCAGCATCTTCCAACGCGGGATCGGGCCTCGTCGGCAGTACTTC	TRBV21-1	TRBJ2-7	.	.
CASSRDRVEGYTF	TGTGCCAGCAGCCGGGACAGGGTAGAGGGCTACACCTTC	TRBV6-1	TRBJ1-2	TRBD1	.